This is a list of T cell receptor beta chains from one sample in a study of cytomegalovirus exposure and HLA in healthy donors. The protocol was immunoSEQ multiplex PCR, while the TCRdb copy is restricted to in-frame clones and leaves out a portion. This repertoire shows approximately 150,000 clones, roughly three quarters found once; its top ten account for 9.7%. Material for sequencing was PBMCs. These TCRs come from a young man in good health and CMV-seropositive. Each CDR3 is given with its conserved first and last residue. Fields, in order: D gene, clone size, V gene, J gene, CDR3 DNA, CDR3 protein. A D gene is named only where the DNA matches it firmly. Only some rows state a clone size, as once, few, many or a class for expanded clones.

D gene: -
clone size: -
V gene: TRBV11-2
J gene: TRBJ2-3
CDR3 DNA: TGTGCCAGCAGCTCGGGGACTAGCACAGATACGCAGTATTTT
CDR3 protein: CASSSGTSTDTQYF

D gene: TRBD1
clone size: -
V gene: TRBV18
J gene: TRBJ2-7
CDR3 DNA: TGTGCCAGCTCCCCGGAGGGACAGGGGTTCCACGAGCAGTACTTC
CDR3 protein: CASSPEGQGFHEQYF

D gene: TRBD2
clone size: -
V gene: TRBV27
J gene: TRBJ2-3
CDR3 DNA: TGTGCCTCTTTCGTGGGACGGGGGGGGAGCACAGATACGCAGTATTTT
CDR3 protein: CASFVGRGGSTDTQYF

D gene: -
clone size: few
V gene: TRBV7-9
J gene: TRBJ1-1
CDR3 DNA: TGTGCCAGCAGCTCGGGGGGGGCCACTGAAGCTTTCTTT
CDR3 protein: CASSSGGATEAFF

D gene: -
clone size: -
V gene: TRBV20-1
J gene: TRBJ2-7
CDR3 DNA: TGCAGTGCTCGTGGCGGGTACGAGCAGTACTTC
CDR3 protein: CSARGGYEQYF

D gene: -
clone size: -
V gene: TRBV11-2
J gene: TRBJ1-5
CDR3 DNA: TGTGCCAGCAGCTTACGGGCGCGGGAACCCCAGCATTTT
CDR3 protein: CASSLRAREPQHF

D gene: -
clone size: few
V gene: TRBV14
J gene: TRBJ1-3
CDR3 DNA: TGTGCCAGCAGCCAAGTGTCTTATGGCAGCTCTGGAAACACCATATATTTT
CDR3 protein: CASSQVSYGSSGNTIYF

D gene: TRBD2
clone size: -
V gene: TRBV15
J gene: TRBJ2-2
CDR3 DNA: TGTGCCACCAGCACCCCGGGACTAGCGACCGGGGAGCTGTTTTTT
CDR3 protein: CATSTPGLATGELFF

D gene: TRBD2
clone size: -
V gene: TRBV19
J gene: TRBJ2-1
CDR3 DNA: TGTGCCAGTACCAACAGCCGGCTAGCGGGTCCCAATGAGCAGTTCTTC
CDR3 protein: CASTNSRLAGPNEQFF

D gene: TRBD2
clone size: -
V gene: TRBV18
J gene: TRBJ2-1
CDR3 DNA: TGTGCCAGCTCAATGGTAGCGGGGTACAATGAGCAGTTCTTC
CDR3 protein: CASSMVAGYNEQFF

D gene: -
clone size: -
V gene: TRBV4-1
J gene: TRBJ1-6
CDR3 DNA: TGCGCCAGCAGCCAAGCGACCCTGGTGGCAGGGTTTAATTCACCCCTCCACTTT
CDR3 protein: CASSQATLVAGFNSPLHF

D gene: TRBD1
clone size: -
V gene: TRBV9
J gene: TRBJ2-7
CDR3 DNA: TGTGCCAGCAGCGCCGGGACAGGTCGAAGCTACGAGCAGTACTTC
CDR3 protein: CASSAGTGRSYEQYF

D gene: -
clone size: -
V gene: TRBV25-1
J gene: TRBJ2-7
CDR3 DNA: TGTGCCAGCAGTGAATATGGGCAGGACTCCTACGAGCAGTACTTC
CDR3 protein: CASSEYGQDSYEQYF

D gene: -
clone size: -
V gene: TRBV7-2
J gene: TRBJ2-2
CDR3 DNA: TGTGCCAGCAGCACTAGCTACTCCACCGGGGAGCTGTTTTTT
CDR3 protein: CASSTSYSTGELFF

D gene: -
clone size: medium-sized
V gene: TRBV4-1
J gene: TRBJ2-1
CDR3 DNA: TGCGCCAGCAGCCACGGTACTAGGTATGAGCAGTTCTTC
CDR3 protein: CASSHGTRYEQFF

D gene: TRBD1
clone size: -
V gene: TRBV6-1
J gene: TRBJ2-7
CDR3 DNA: TGTGCCAGCTTGGAGGGGGACAGGGTAGGCGAGCAGTACTTC
CDR3 protein: CASLEGDRVGEQYF

D gene: TRBD2
clone size: few
V gene: TRBV19
J gene: TRBJ2-7
CDR3 DNA: TGTGCCAGTAGTATAGGCGGGAGAGGGGCTACCGAGCAGTACTTC
CDR3 protein: CASSIGGRGATEQYF

D gene: -
clone size: -
V gene: TRBV19
J gene: TRBJ2-5
CDR3 DNA: TGTGCCAGCAGTATCCAGGGGAGCCTCCAAGAGACCCAGTACTTC
CDR3 protein: CASSIQGSLQETQYF

D gene: -
clone size: -
V gene: TRBV19
J gene: TRBJ1-1
CDR3 DNA: TGTGCCAGTAGTCCCATAGGGGGATGGACGGACCGGGAAGCTTTCTTT
CDR3 protein: CASSPIGGWTDREAFF

D gene: -
clone size: -
V gene: TRBV7-2
J gene: TRBJ2-7
CDR3 DNA: TGTGCCAGCAGCTTGCTCGACACGGCCATCTACGAGCAGTACTTC
CDR3 protein: CASSLLDTAIYEQYF

D gene: -
clone size: -
V gene: TRBV6-1
J gene: TRBJ2-1
CDR3 DNA: TGTGCCAGCAGTGAAGACAGGAGCTCCTACAATGAGCAGTTCTTC
CDR3 protein: CASSEDRSSYNEQFF

D gene: -
clone size: -
V gene: TRBV6-5
J gene: TRBJ1-3
CDR3 DNA: TGTGCCAGCAGTCAGGACGGGATCTCTGGAAACACCATATATTTT
CDR3 protein: CASSQDGISGNTIYF

D gene: TRBD1
clone size: -
V gene: TRBV29-1
J gene: TRBJ2-7
CDR3 DNA: TGCAGCGTGCGACAGGGGGCGGCCGAGCAGTACTTC
CDR3 protein: CSVRQGAAEQYF

D gene: -
clone size: -
V gene: TRBV6-1
J gene: TRBJ1-1
CDR3 DNA: TGTGCCAGCAGTGCCGGACAGGAAGCTTTCTTT
CDR3 protein: CASSAGQEAFF

D gene: -
clone size: few
V gene: TRBV1
J gene: TRBJ2-3
CDR3 DNA: TGCACCAGCAGCCAAGATGGGGACTATTTTCTCACAGATACGCAGTATTTT
CDR3 protein: CTSSQDGDYFLTDTQYF

D gene: -
clone size: -
V gene: TRBV5-6
J gene: TRBJ1-5
CDR3 DNA: TGTGCCAGCAGCTTTCAGGCAGCACGTAATCAGCCCCAGCATTTT
CDR3 protein: CASSFQAARNQPQHF

D gene: -
clone size: -
V gene: TRBV6-1
J gene: TRBJ1-1
CDR3 DNA: TGTGCCAGCAGCGCTAGTGTGTGGACTGAAGCTTTCTTT
CDR3 protein: CASSASVWTEAFF

D gene: -
clone size: -
V gene: TRBV5-4
J gene: TRBJ1-6
CDR3 DNA: TGTGCCAGCAGCTACCGTGAGGGTCGGCGGGATAATTCACCCCTCCACTTT
CDR3 protein: CASSYREGRRDNSPLHF

D gene: TRBD2
clone size: -
V gene: TRBV5-1
J gene: TRBJ2-1
CDR3 DNA: TGCGCCAGCAGCTTGCTAGCGGGAGCACACAATGAGCAGTTCTTC
CDR3 protein: CASSLLAGAHNEQFF

D gene: -
clone size: -
V gene: TRBV7-2
J gene: TRBJ2-5
CDR3 DNA: TGTGCCAGCAGCCTCGGTCTTTATGTAGCGCACCAAGAGACCCAGTACTTC
CDR3 protein: CASSLGLYVAHQETQYF

D gene: -
clone size: -
V gene: TRBV19
J gene: TRBJ1-5
CDR3 DNA: TGTGCCAGTAGTATACCGGGGGGCGGCAATCAGCCCCAGCATTTT
CDR3 protein: CASSIPGGGNQPQHF

D gene: TRBD1
clone size: -
V gene: TRBV6-1
J gene: TRBJ1-2
CDR3 DNA: TGTGCCAGCAGTGAAGCGGGGTTCTGGGACAGAACATATGGCTACACCTTC
CDR3 protein: CASSEAGFWDRTYGYTF

D gene: TRBD2
clone size: -
V gene: TRBV27
J gene: TRBJ2-1
CDR3 DNA: TGTGCCAGCAGTTTAAGGGTAGCGGGAGTTTATGAGCAGTTCTTC
CDR3 protein: CASSLRVAGVYEQFF

D gene: TRBD1
clone size: -
V gene: TRBV7-8
J gene: TRBJ1-1
CDR3 DNA: TGTGCCAGCAGCCCCATGGACAGGGGTACTGAAGCTTTCTTT
CDR3 protein: CASSPMDRGTEAFF

D gene: TRBD2
clone size: -
V gene: TRBV29-1
J gene: TRBJ2-7
CDR3 DNA: TGCAGCTTCACGGGGGGAATCTACGAGCAGTACTTC
CDR3 protein: CSFTGGIYEQYF

D gene: TRBD1
clone size: -
V gene: TRBV9
J gene: TRBJ2-3
CDR3 DNA: TGTGCCAGCAGCTCAGGGGGTGGAGGTACGCAGTATTTT
CDR3 protein: CASSSGGGGTQYF

D gene: TRBD2
clone size: -
V gene: TRBV9
J gene: TRBJ2-1
CDR3 DNA: TGTGCCAGCAGCGTAGACGCGGGGGGGCAAGACAATGAGCAGTTCTTC
CDR3 protein: CASSVDAGGQDNEQFF

D gene: -
clone size: few
V gene: TRBV6-1
J gene: TRBJ2-2
CDR3 DNA: TGTGCCAGCAGCTCTAGAGAAACCGGGGAGCTGTTTTTT
CDR3 protein: CASSSRETGELFF

D gene: TRBD1
clone size: -
V gene: TRBV9
J gene: TRBJ2-7
CDR3 DNA: TGTGCCAGCGGGGGGACAGGGGGCGAGTACGAGCAGTACTTC
CDR3 protein: CASGGTGGEYEQYF

D gene: TRBD1
clone size: -
V gene: TRBV2
J gene: TRBJ1-5
CDR3 DNA: TGTGCCAGCAGTGGAGGAGACAGGGTCTTCAGCAATCAGCCCCAGCATTTT
CDR3 protein: CASSGGDRVFSNQPQHF

D gene: -
clone size: -
V gene: TRBV6-5
J gene: TRBJ1-5
CDR3 DNA: TGTGCCAGCAGTCGGTCTACCAATCAGCCCCAGCATTTT
CDR3 protein: CASSRSTNQPQHF

D gene: TRBD2
clone size: -
V gene: TRBV7-9
J gene: TRBJ2-2
CDR3 DNA: TGTGCCAGCAGCCCAACTAGCGGGAGGGCCGGCGGGGAGCTGTTTTTT
CDR3 protein: CASSPTSGRAGGELFF

D gene: -
clone size: few
V gene: TRBV7-2
J gene: TRBJ2-7
CDR3 DNA: TGTGCCAGCAGCGCAGCCTACGAGCAGTACTTC
CDR3 protein: CASSAAYEQYF

D gene: -
clone size: -
V gene: TRBV15
J gene: TRBJ1-1
CDR3 DNA: TGTGCCACCAGCAGGCTAGGAGCCGAAGCTTTCTTT
CDR3 protein: CATSRLGAEAFF

D gene: -
clone size: few
V gene: TRBV27
J gene: TRBJ2-3
CDR3 DNA: TGTGCCAGCAGTCCACTGGTAGGGGCCGCAACCACAGATACGCAGTATTTT
CDR3 protein: CASSPLVGAATTDTQYF

D gene: TRBD1
clone size: few
V gene: TRBV7-9
J gene: TRBJ2-7
CDR3 DNA: TGTGCCAGCAGCTCGGGACAGGGGTTCGAGCAGTACTTC
CDR3 protein: CASSSGQGFEQYF

D gene: -
clone size: -
V gene: TRBV7-9
J gene: TRBJ1-1
CDR3 DNA: TGTGCCAGCAGCCCACTAATCGACAGGACGAACACTGAAGCTTTCTTT
CDR3 protein: CASSPLIDRTNTEAFF

D gene: TRBD1
clone size: -
V gene: TRBV18
J gene: TRBJ1-5
CDR3 DNA: TGTGCCAGCTCACCCGACAGGGTAGGACAGCCCCAGCATTTT
CDR3 protein: CASSPDRVGQPQHF

D gene: TRBD1
clone size: -
V gene: TRBV18
J gene: TRBJ1-4
CDR3 DNA: TGTGCCAGCTCACTTGGACAGGGATCGAGTGAAAAACTGTTTTTT
CDR3 protein: CASSLGQGSSEKLFF

D gene: -
clone size: -
V gene: TRBV4-1
J gene: TRBJ2-3
CDR3 DNA: TGCGCCAGCAGCCAAGATGGCCTAGCTAAGACAGATACGCAGTATTTT
CDR3 protein: CASSQDGLAKTDTQYF

D gene: TRBD2
clone size: -
V gene: TRBV2
J gene: TRBJ2-1
CDR3 DNA: TGTGCCAGCAGCCTCGATCTAGCGGGAGTATCCTACAATGAGCAGTTCTTC
CDR3 protein: CASSLDLAGVSYNEQFF

D gene: -
clone size: -
V gene: TRBV6-6
J gene: TRBJ1-5
CDR3 DNA: TGTGCCAGCAGTTACACTTCCCAGCCCCAGCATTTT
CDR3 protein: CASSYTSQPQHF

D gene: -
clone size: -
V gene: TRBV7-6
J gene: TRBJ1-6
CDR3 DNA: TGTGCCAGCAGCCTTCGAGGGCATTCACCCCTCCACTTT
CDR3 protein: CASSLRGHSPLHF

D gene: -
clone size: -
V gene: TRBV6-1
J gene: TRBJ1-1
CDR3 DNA: TGTGCCAGCACCGTCGGCCCAGCGAAAAACACTGAAGCTTTCTTT
CDR3 protein: CASTVGPAKNTEAFF

D gene: TRBD1
clone size: -
V gene: TRBV4-2
J gene: TRBJ2-7
CDR3 DNA: TGTGCCAGCAGCCAAGCGACCGGGACAGGGTCGGGCGAGCAGTACTTC
CDR3 protein: CASSQATGTGSGEQYF

D gene: -
clone size: -
V gene: TRBV15
J gene: TRBJ2-7
CDR3 DNA: TGTGCCACCAGCAGAGGGGCTAGCGAGAGCTACGAGCAGTACTTC
CDR3 protein: CATSRGASESYEQYF

D gene: -
clone size: once
V gene: TRBV29-1
J gene: TRBJ2-7
CDR3 DNA: TGCAGCGTTGTTCCGGGGGCGCGGGACTACTACTACGAGCAGTACTTC
CDR3 protein: CSVVPGARDYYYEQYF